The clone carrying this TCR beta chain was recorded only once. V was shortened by 5 bases and J by 2 bases, with 10 bases between the two germline ends. CDR3 length: 13 amino acids. Germline CDR1 reads SNHLY; CDR2 reads FYNNEI. PCR involved 60 Vbeta and 13 Jbeta primers. Profiling relied on immunoSEQ multiplex PCR, and the TCRdb table lists in-frame clones only, not all of them. The sample contains 65,000 to 90,000 clones, 65% to 75% of which appear only once. This record comes from a study of cytomegalovirus exposure and HLA in healthy donors. The sequenced material came from PBMCs. This clonotype was sampled from a man aged 60 to 75 in good health and CMV-seronegative. The V call is TRBV2, the J call TRBJ2-7; the D gene is possibly TRBD1 (5 bases). The CDR3 spells CASSQGGPYEQYF. As DNA, the CDR3 is TGTGCCAGCAGTCAGGGTGGCCCCTACGAGCAGTACTTC.